These T cell receptor beta chains were read from a single sample in a study of blood T cell repertoires in COVID-19. The protocol was immunoSEQ multiplex PCR, while the TCRdb copy is restricted to in-frame clones and leaves out a portion. Altogether about 220,000 clones are present, roughly 85% being singletons, with the ten largest covering about 2.5%. Sequenced material: peripheral blood. These TCRs come from a woman between 70 and 85 years old with COVID-19, enrolled during active disease. Both conserved end residues are part of each CDR3. Fields, in order: clone size, D gene, V gene, J gene, CDR3 DNA, CDR3 protein. The D gene is left open where the match is weak. Clone size is not always given. Where it is, it says once, few, many or a class for expanded clones.

>NA|NA|TRBV6-4|TRBJ1-5
TGTGCCAGCAGTGAAAGCCTTAATCAGCCCCAGCATTTT
CASSESLNQPQHF
>once|TRBD1|TRBV4-1|TRBJ2-5
TGCGCCAGCAGAGGGACAGGGGGCGGTAAAGAGACCCAGTACTTC
CASRGTGGGKETQYF
>few|TRBD1|TRBV12-3/TRBV12-4|TRBJ1-3
TGTGCCAGCAGTTTGACAGGGGTCACCATATATTTT
CASSLTGVTIYF
>NA|TRBD1|TRBV27|TRBJ1-2
TGTGCCAGCAGTTTAGGGACAGGGAACTATGGCTACACCTTC
CASSLGTGNYGYTF
>NA|TRBD1|TRBV27|TRBJ1-2
TGTGCCAGCAGTTCCCGGGACAGGCGTCTCGGGGACTATGGCTACACCTTC
CASSSRDRRLGDYGYTF
>NA|TRBD1|TRBV6-5|TRBJ1-1
TGTGCCAGCACCGAAGGGACAGGTGAAGCTTTCTTT
CASTEGTGEAFF
>once|TRBD2|TRBV7-2|TRBJ2-5
TGTGCCAGCAGCCCCAGGACTAGCGGTCAAGAGACCCAGTACTTC
CASSPRTSGQETQYF
>NA|TRBD2|TRBV9|TRBJ2-2
TGTGCCAGCAGCCTGAGGACTAGCGGGGGGTCCGGGGAGCTGTTTTTT
CASSLRTSGGSGELFF
>NA|TRBD1|TRBV3-1/TRBV3-2|TRBJ2-7
TGTGCCAGCAGCCAAGACTCCGGGACAGGGGTTTACGAGCAGTACTTC
CASSQDSGTGVYEQYF
>NA|NA|TRBV7-9|TRBJ2-7
TGTGCCAGCAGCTTTTCTGAGTCCTACGAGCAGTACTTC
CASSFSESYEQYF
>NA|NA|TRBV18|TRBJ1-1
TGTGCCAGCTCTTCCCGCGACAGGCCAAGAGTTGAAGCTTTCTTT
CASSSRDRPRVEAFF
>NA|NA|TRBV19|TRBJ1-5
TGTGCCAGTAGTAACCACAGGGACCTCAATCAGCCCCAGCATTTT
CASSNHRDLNQPQHF
>NA|TRBD2|TRBV9|TRBJ2-7
TGTGCCAGCAGCGAGGGACTAGCGACCTCCTACGAGCAGTACTTC
CASSEGLATSYEQYF
>NA|TRBD1|TRBV5-6|TRBJ2-5
TGTGCCAGCAGCTTGGACGGGACAGGGGAAGAGACCCAGTACTTC
CASSLDGTGEETQYF
>NA|NA|TRBV7-3|TRBJ2-3
TGTGCCAGCAGCTCGACCCTGCGGGGCACAGATACGCAGTATTTT
CASSSTLRGTDTQYF
>NA|TRBD2|TRBV6-5|TRBJ2-3
TGTGCCAGCAGTATCGGGACTAGCGCAGATACGCAGTATTTT
CASSIGTSADTQYF
>NA|NA|TRBV6-5|TRBJ2-5
TGTGCCAGCAAAACAGCACAAGAGACCCAGTACTTC
CASKTAQETQYF
>NA|NA|TRBV7-8|TRBJ2-5
TGTGCCAGCAGACCTACAGAGTACCAAGAGACCCAGTACTTC
CASRPTEYQETQYF
>once|NA|TRBV6-6|TRBJ2-3
TGTGCCAGCAGTTACTCCGGGACTAGCACAGATACGCAGTATTTT
CASSYSGTSTDTQYF
>NA|NA|TRBV2|TRBJ1-1
TGTGCCAGCAGCGTTAGATCGAACACTGAAGCTTTCTTT
CASSVRSNTEAFF
>once|TRBD1|TRBV19|TRBJ1-5
TGTGCCAGTAGTGCATATTACGGGACAGGCAATCAGCCCCAGCATTTT
CASSAYYGTGNQPQHF
>NA|TRBD1|TRBV6-1|TRBJ1-2
TGTGCCAGCAGTGATTCCGGGACAGTCTATGGCTACACCTTC
CASSDSGTVYGYTF
>NA|NA|TRBV5-1|TRBJ2-5
TGCGCCAGCCAACTGGACACTTTCCAAGAGACCCAGTACTTC
CASQLDTFQETQYF
>once|NA|TRBV19|TRBJ1-3
TGTGCCAGTATCAAACGGGGAGATGGTGGAAACACCATATATTTT
CASIKRGDGGNTIYF
>NA|NA|TRBV29-1|TRBJ2-1
TGCAGCGTTGTAATTCCGGGTAAAGGGCAGTTCTTC
CSVVIPGKGQFF
>NA|NA|TRBV6-6|TRBJ2-1
TGTGCCAGCAGTTCCAGGTCGAGCTCCTACAATGAGCAGTTCTTC
CASSSRSSSYNEQFF
>many|NA|TRBV27|TRBJ2-7
TGTGCCAGCAGCCCAGGGTGGAGTTTGAACGAGCAGTACTTC
CASSPGWSLNEQYF
>NA|NA|TRBV28|TRBJ1-5
TGTGCCAGCAGTTCCGGGGGTCCTCCGAAGCCCCAGCATTTT
CASSSGGPPKPQHF
>NA|NA|TRBV28|TRBJ2-5
TGTGCCAGCAGTTTTGGAGGCCAAGAGACCCAGTACTTC
CASSFGGQETQYF
>NA|TRBD1|TRBV6-2/TRBV6-3|TRBJ1-1
TGTGCCAGCAGTATCCGGGACAGGATCTTAATGAACACTGAAGCTTTCTTT
CASSIRDRILMNTEAFF
>NA|TRBD1|TRBV7-2|TRBJ1-4
TGTGCCAGCAGCTTAGTCGGAGGGGGCGCCCGTGAAAAACTGTTTTTT
CASSLVGGGAREKLFF
>NA|TRBD2|TRBV2|TRBJ2-7
TGTGCCAGCAGTGACGGGGGGTTCGCCTACGAGCAGTACTTC
CASSDGGFAYEQYF
>NA|NA|TRBV12-3/TRBV12-4|TRBJ1-2
TGTGCCAGCAGTTTCCAGGGTCGCTATGGCTACACCTTC
CASSFQGRYGYTF
>once|NA|TRBV7-2|TRBJ1-5
TGTGCCAGCAGCTTAGCGCAGGATCAGCCCCAGCATTTT
CASSLAQDQPQHF
>NA|TRBD1|TRBV12-5|TRBJ2-7
TGTGCTAGTGGTTTGGACCCATCAACAGGGGGCCTAGCGGCCCTCTACGAGCAGTACTTC
CASGLDPSTGGLAALYEQYF
>NA|TRBD2|TRBV30|TRBJ2-3
TGTGCCTGGAGCCGGACTAGCGGGAGATCTGATACGCAGTATTTT
CAWSRTSGRSDTQYF
>NA|TRBD1|TRBV6-2/TRBV6-3|TRBJ1-2
TGTGCCAGCAGCCCGCGGACAGGGAGGAACCGCTATGGCTACACCTTC
CASSPRTGRNRYGYTF
>NA|NA|TRBV5-6|TRBJ1-5
TGTGCCAGCAGCTTCCGCGGATATAGCAATCAGCCCCAGCATTTT
CASSFRGYSNQPQHF
>NA|NA|TRBV6-2/TRBV6-3|TRBJ2-7
TGTGCCAGCAGTTCGGCGGGATACGAGCAGTACTTC
CASSSAGYEQYF
>NA|TRBD1|TRBV7-8|TRBJ1-2
TGTGCCAGCAGCTTAGAGGGACAGGGGTATGGCTACACCTTC
CASSLEGQGYGYTF
>NA|TRBD1|TRBV5-8|TRBJ1-6
TGTGCCAGCAGCCATACAGGGGTTAATTCACCCCTCCACTTT
CASSHTGVNSPLHF
>NA|NA|TRBV18|TRBJ1-1
TGTGCCAGCTCACCTGGCCAAGGGGGTCCGAACACTGAAGCTTTCTTT
CASSPGQGGPNTEAFF
>NA|NA|TRBV6-1|TRBJ2-4
TGTGCCAGCAGTGAAGTGCGGACAGCGGTTAAAAACATTCAGTACTTC
CASSEVRTAVKNIQYF
>NA|TRBD2|TRBV29-1|TRBJ2-3
TGCAGCGTTGAAGGCCCCCTAGCGGGAGTAGATACGCAGTATTTT
CSVEGPLAGVDTQYF
>once|TRBD2|TRBV5-8|TRBJ2-1
TGTGCCAGCAGCCCCCGGACTAGCGGGGAGAATGAGCAGTTCTTC
CASSPRTSGENEQFF